These T cell receptor beta chains were read from a single sample in a study of blood T cell repertoires in COVID-19. Some clones are missing from TCRdb's copy, which holds only in-frame ones; the method was immunoSEQ multiplex PCR. The table shows 200,000 to 300,000 clones, with 80% to 90% occurring only once. Specimen: peripheral blood. The receptors were sampled from a woman in her forties with acute or convalescent COVID-19. The CDR3 runs from the conserved cysteine through the conserved F or W. A D gene is named only where the DNA matches it firmly. The size field is filled for only some rows; it gives once, few, many or a size class.

clone_size,v_call,d_call,j_call,cdr3_aa,cdr3_nt
.,TRBV24-1,.,TRBJ2-1,CATSDLGRPSSYNEQFF,TGTGCCACCAGTGATTTAGGCAGGCCAAGCTCCTACAATGAGCAGTTCTTC
.,TRBV4-1,.,TRBJ2-1,CASSQDGNEQFF,TGCGCCAGCAGCCAAGACGGTAATGAGCAGTTCTTC
.,TRBV9,TRBD2,TRBJ2-1,CASSVVSGGALEQFF,TGTGCCAGCAGCGTAGTCAGCGGGGGGGCCCTTGAGCAGTTCTTC
.,TRBV29-1,.,TRBJ2-3,CSVAPEIDTQYF,TGCAGCGTGGCGCCGGAGATAGATACGCAGTATTTT
.,TRBV3-1/TRBV3-2,TRBD2,TRBJ2-3,CASSFLGAGEKDTQYF,TGTGCCAGCAGCTTCTTGGGTGCGGGGGAGAAAGATACGCAGTATTTT
few,TRBV12-3/TRBV12-4,.,TRBJ1-2,CASSVTARYGYTF,TGTGCCAGCAGTGTCACAGCCCGCTATGGCTACACCTTC
.,TRBV18,.,TRBJ1-2,CASSPSQESGYTF,TGTGCCAGCTCACCCTCCCAAGAAAGCGGCTACACCTTC
.,TRBV5-1,.,TRBJ2-5,CASSYSGGAAQETQYF,TGCGCCAGCAGTTATTCCGGCGGGGCCGCCCAAGAGACCCAGTACTTC
.,TRBV5-1,TRBD1,TRBJ2-2,CASSPGQGTGELFF,TGCGCCAGCAGCCCAGGACAGGGTACCGGGGAGCTGTTTTTT
.,TRBV5-1,.,TRBJ1-1,CASSPSVQVLEAFF,TGCGCCAGCAGCCCCTCGGTCCAGGTACTCGAAGCTTTCTTT
.,TRBV5-1,TRBD1,TRBJ1-3,CASSFRGQGTSSGNTIYF,TGCGCCAGCAGCTTTAGGGGACAGGGCACCTCCTCTGGAAACACCATATATTTT
few,TRBV3-1/TRBV3-2,TRBD1,TRBJ1-1,CASSRGQGARAFF,TGTGCCAGCAGCCGGGGACAGGGGGCGCGAGCTTTCTTT
.,TRBV24-1,.,TRBJ1-2,CATSDPTPQTGHGYTF,TGTGCCACCAGTGATCCCACCCCTCAAACAGGGCATGGCTACACCTTC
.,TRBV25-1,.,TRBJ1-2,CASSESRRANYGYTF,TGTGCCAGCAGTGAATCCCGCAGGGCTAACTATGGCTACACCTTC
.,TRBV4-2,TRBD1,TRBJ1-5,CASSQKQGQGDQPQHF,TGTGCCAGCAGCCAAAAACAGGGACAGGGGGATCAGCCCCAGCATTTT
once,TRBV14,TRBD2,TRBJ2-1,CASTHYGGSSYNEQFF,TGTGCCAGCACCCATTACGGGGGGAGCTCCTACAATGAGCAGTTCTTC
once,TRBV7-6,.,TRBJ2-6,CASSLVTSGSGANVLTF,TGTGCCAGCAGCTTAGTAACGTCGGGCTCTGGGGCCAACGTCCTGACTTTC
once,TRBV6-5,.,TRBJ1-6,CASSYQAGLDSPLHF,TGTGCCAGCAGTTACCAGGCAGGGCTGGATTCACCCCTCCACTTT
.,TRBV30,TRBD1,TRBJ2-1,CAWRLFGQGAYNEQFF,TGTGCCTGGAGGCTTTTCGGACAGGGGGCGTACAATGAGCAGTTCTTC
.,TRBV19,.,TRBJ1-5,CASSISGKQPQHF,TGTGCCAGTAGTATATCAGGGAAACAGCCCCAGCATTTT
.,TRBV5-1,TRBD1,TRBJ1-4,CASSSGTGFLEKLFF,TGCGCCAGCAGCTCGGGGACAGGGTTTCTTGAAAAACTGTTTTTT
.,TRBV29-1,.,TRBJ1-1,CSVGGGLGHTEAFF,TGCAGCGTTGGGGGGGGCCTGGGGCACACTGAAGCTTTCTTT
.,TRBV4-1,.,TRBJ1-5,CASSQVGRGQPQHF,TGCGCCAGCAGCCAAGTAGGCAGGGGTCAGCCCCAGCATTTT
.,TRBV14,.,TRBJ1-2,CASSYTQGRRGGYTF,TGTGCCAGCAGCTACACCCAGGGGCGAAGAGGTGGCTACACCTTC
.,TRBV9,.,TRBJ2-3,CASSVGGGRSTDTQYF,TGTGCCAGCAGCGTAGGAGGGGGACGGAGCACAGATACGCAGTATTTT
.,TRBV7-2,TRBD2,TRBJ2-1,CASSSGPGLAGGLFNEQFF,TGTGCCAGCAGCTCCGGACCGGGACTAGCGGGGGGGCTATTCAATGAGCAGTTCTTC
.,TRBV18,.,TRBJ1-5,CASSPGHIQPQHF,TGTGCCAGCTCACCCGGACATATTCAGCCCCAGCATTTT
.,TRBV5-1,TRBD2,TRBJ2-2,CASSAGLAGDLLNTGELFF,TGCGCCAGCAGCGCGGGACTAGCGGGGGACCTACTAAACACCGGGGAGCTGTTTTTT
.,TRBV4-1,.,TRBJ1-6,CASSHYSHRGLNSPLHF,TGCGCCAGCAGCCATTACTCCCACCGGGGACTTAATTCACCCCTCCACTTT
.,TRBV10-2,TRBD2,TRBJ2-1,CASSEIGGGNHNEQFF,TGCGCCAGCAGTGAGATTGGGGGAGGGAACCACAATGAGCAGTTCTTC
.,TRBV30,.,TRBJ1-5,CAWSRKEQGQQPQHF,TGTGCCTGGAGCCGGAAGGAACAGGGACAACAGCCCCAGCATTTT
.,TRBV6-2/TRBV6-3,TRBD1,TRBJ2-2,CASSRTGYGGELFF,TGTGCCAGCAGCCGGACAGGGTATGGCGGGGAGCTGTTTTTT
.,TRBV2,TRBD2,TRBJ2-3,CASSEALRGASTDTQYF,TGTGCCAGCAGTGAAGCGCTGCGGGGGGCTAGCACAGATACGCAGTATTTT
once,TRBV5-5,TRBD1,TRBJ1-1,CASSLGQGAESTEAFF,TGTGCCAGCAGCTTGGGACAGGGGGCCGAGAGCACTGAAGCTTTCTTT
.,TRBV7-9,.,TRBJ2-5,CASTRTEQETQYF,TGTGCCAGCACCAGGACAGAGCAAGAGACCCAGTACTTC
few,TRBV5-6,.,TRBJ1-1,CASSYRVTEAFF,TGTGCCAGCAGCTACAGGGTCACTGAAGCTTTCTTT
.,TRBV5-1,.,TRBJ2-2,CASKAGSTGELFF,TGCGCCAGCAAGGCGGGAAGTACCGGGGAGCTGTTTTTT
.,TRBV24-1,TRBD1,TRBJ1-2,CATSSDRGGYGYTF,TGTGCCACCAGTTCGGACAGGGGAGGGTATGGCTACACCTTC
.,TRBV11-2,TRBD1,TRBJ1-2,CASSLAWDRDYGYTF,TGTGCCAGCAGCTTAGCTTGGGACAGGGACTATGGCTACACCTTC
.,TRBV28,.,TRBJ1-2,CASSFNGFLGSYGYTF,TGTGCCAGCAGTTTCAACGGATTCTTGGGGAGTTATGGCTACACCTTC